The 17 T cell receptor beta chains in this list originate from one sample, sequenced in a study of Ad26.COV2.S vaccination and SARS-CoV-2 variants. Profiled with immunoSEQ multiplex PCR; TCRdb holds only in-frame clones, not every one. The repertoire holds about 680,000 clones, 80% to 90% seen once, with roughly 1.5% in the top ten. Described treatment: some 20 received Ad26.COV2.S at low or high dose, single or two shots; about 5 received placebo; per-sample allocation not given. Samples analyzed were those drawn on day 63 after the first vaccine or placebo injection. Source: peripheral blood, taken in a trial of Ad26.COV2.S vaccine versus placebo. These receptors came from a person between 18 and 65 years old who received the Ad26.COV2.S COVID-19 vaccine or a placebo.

The CDR3 DNA reads as TGTGCCAGCAGTCCCCGGGACAGGGCGAGAGGCTACACCTTC. Amino acid sequence: CASSPRDRARGYTF. V is TRBV27 and J is TRBJ1-2; 9 nucleotides align to TRBD1. V lost 5 bases to trimming and J lost 8 bases; unmatched junction nucleotides: 9. The CDR3 spans 14 residues. Germline loops: CDR1 MNHEY, CDR2 SMNVEV (reference sequence).

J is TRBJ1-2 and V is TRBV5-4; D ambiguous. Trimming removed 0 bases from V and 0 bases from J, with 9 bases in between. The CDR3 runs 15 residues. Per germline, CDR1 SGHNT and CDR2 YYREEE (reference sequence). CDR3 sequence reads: CASSLDALANYGYTF. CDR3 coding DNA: TGTGCCAGCAGCTTGGACGCGCTAGCTAACTATGGCTACACCTTC.

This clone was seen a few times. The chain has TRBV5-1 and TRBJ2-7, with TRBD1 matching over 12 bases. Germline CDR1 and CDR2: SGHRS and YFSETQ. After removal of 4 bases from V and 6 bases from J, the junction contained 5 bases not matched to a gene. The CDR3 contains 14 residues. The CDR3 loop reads CASSPGQGAREQYF. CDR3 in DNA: TGCGCCAGCAGCCCGGGACAGGGGGCTCGCGAGCAGTACTTC.

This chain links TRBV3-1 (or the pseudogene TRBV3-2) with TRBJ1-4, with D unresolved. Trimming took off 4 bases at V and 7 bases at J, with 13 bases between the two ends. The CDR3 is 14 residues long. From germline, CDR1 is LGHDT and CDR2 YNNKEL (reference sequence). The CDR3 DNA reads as TGTGCCAGCAGCCCCAGTTTCCATAGTGAAAAACTGTTTTTT. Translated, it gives CASSPSFHSEKLFF.

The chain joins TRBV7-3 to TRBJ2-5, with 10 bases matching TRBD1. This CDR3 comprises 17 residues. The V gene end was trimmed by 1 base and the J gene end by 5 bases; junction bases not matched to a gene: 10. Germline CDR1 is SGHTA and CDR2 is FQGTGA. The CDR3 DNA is TGTGCCAGCAGCTTAATAGGGACAGGGGTAACGCAGGAGACCCAGTACTTC. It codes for CASSLIGTGVTQETQYF.

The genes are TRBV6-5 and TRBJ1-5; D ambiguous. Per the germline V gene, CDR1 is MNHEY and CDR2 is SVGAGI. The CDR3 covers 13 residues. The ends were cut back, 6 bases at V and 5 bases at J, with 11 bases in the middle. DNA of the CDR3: TGTGCCAGCAGCTTCCCTGGGGATCAGCCCCAGCATTTT. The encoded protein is CASSFPGDQPQHF.

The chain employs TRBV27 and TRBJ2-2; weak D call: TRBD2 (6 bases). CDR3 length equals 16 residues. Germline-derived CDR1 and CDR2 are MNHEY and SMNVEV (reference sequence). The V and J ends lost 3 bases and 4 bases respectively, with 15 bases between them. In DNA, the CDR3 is TGTGCCAGCAGTTTGGCCGGCGGGACGATCACCGGGGAGCTGTTTTTT. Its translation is CASSLAGGTITGELFF.

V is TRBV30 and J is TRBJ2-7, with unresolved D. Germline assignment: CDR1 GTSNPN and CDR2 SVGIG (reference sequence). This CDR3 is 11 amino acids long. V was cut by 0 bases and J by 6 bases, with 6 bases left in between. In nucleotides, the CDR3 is TGTGCCTGGAGTGTATTTAGCGAGCAGTACTTC. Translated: CAWSVFSEQYF.

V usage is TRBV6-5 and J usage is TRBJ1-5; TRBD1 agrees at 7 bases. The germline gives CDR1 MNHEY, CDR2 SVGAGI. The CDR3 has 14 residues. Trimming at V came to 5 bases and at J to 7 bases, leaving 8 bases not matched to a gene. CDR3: CASSQEQGRQPQHF. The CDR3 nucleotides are TGTGCCAGCAGTCAGGAACAGGGGCGACAGCCCCAGCATTTT.

The CDR3 sequence is CASSQKDRVNGDEQFF. The CDR3 DNA is TGCGCCAGCAGCCAGAAAGACAGGGTAAATGGCGATGAGCAGTTCTTC. This sequence joins TRBV4-1 and TRBJ2-1, with 7 positions matching TRBD1. Trimming at V came to 3 bases and at J to 8 bases, leaving 13 bases not matched to a gene. The germline gives CDR1 MGHRA, CDR2 YSYEKL. CDR3 length: 16 residues.

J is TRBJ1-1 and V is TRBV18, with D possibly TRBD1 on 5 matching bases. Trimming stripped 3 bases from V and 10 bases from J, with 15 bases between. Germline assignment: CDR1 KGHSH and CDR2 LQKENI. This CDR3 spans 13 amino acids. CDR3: CASSPPPQGSAFF. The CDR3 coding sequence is TGTGCCAGCTCACCCCCTCCCCAGGGATCAGCTTTCTTT.

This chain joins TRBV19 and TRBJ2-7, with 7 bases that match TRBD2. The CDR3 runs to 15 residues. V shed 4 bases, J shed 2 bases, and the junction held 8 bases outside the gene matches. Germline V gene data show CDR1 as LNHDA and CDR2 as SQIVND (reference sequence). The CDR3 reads CASSTHSSGPYEQYF. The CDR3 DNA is TGTGCCAGTAGTACCCACTCTAGCGGCCCCTACGAGCAGTACTTC.

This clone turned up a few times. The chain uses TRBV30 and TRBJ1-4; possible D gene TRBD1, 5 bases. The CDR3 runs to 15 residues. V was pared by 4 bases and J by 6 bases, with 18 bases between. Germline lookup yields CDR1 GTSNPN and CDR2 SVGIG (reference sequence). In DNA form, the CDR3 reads TGTGCCTGGAACAAGGGGAGCGCTGGGGATGAAAAACTGTTTTTT. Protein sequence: CAWNKGSAGDEKLFF.

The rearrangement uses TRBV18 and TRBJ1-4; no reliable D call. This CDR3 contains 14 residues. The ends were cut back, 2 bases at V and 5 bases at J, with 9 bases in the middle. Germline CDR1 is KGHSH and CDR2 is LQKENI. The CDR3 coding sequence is TGTGCCAGCTCACCAGCCAGGACGAATGAAAAACTGTTTTTT. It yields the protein CASSPARTNEKLFF.

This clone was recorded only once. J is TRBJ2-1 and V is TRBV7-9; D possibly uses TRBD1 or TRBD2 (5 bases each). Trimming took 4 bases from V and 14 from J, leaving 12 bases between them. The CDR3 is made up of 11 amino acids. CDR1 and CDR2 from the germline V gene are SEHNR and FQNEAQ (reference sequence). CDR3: CASSWDGPEFF. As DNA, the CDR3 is TGTGCCAGCAGCTGGGACGGACCCGAGTTCTTC.

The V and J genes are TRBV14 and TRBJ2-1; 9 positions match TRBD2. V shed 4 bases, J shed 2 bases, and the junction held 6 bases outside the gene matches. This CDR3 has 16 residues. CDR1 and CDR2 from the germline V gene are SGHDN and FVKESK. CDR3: CASSLGSGSPYNEQFF. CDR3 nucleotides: TGTGCCAGCAGCCTTGGTAGCGGGAGCCCCTACAATGAGCAGTTCTTC.

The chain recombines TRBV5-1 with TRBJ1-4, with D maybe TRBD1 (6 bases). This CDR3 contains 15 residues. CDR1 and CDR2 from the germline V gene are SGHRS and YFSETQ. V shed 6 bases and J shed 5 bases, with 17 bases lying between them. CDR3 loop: CASNPTGNRNEKLFF. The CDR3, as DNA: TGCGCCAGCAATCCAACAGGGAACCGGAATGAAAAACTGTTTTTT. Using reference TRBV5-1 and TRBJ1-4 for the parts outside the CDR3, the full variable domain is KAGVTQTPRYLIKTRGQQVTLSCSPISGHRSVSWYQQTPGQGLQFLFEYFSETQRNKGNFPGRFSGRQFSNSRSEMNVSTLELGDSALYLCASNPTGNRNEKLFFGSGTQLSVL.